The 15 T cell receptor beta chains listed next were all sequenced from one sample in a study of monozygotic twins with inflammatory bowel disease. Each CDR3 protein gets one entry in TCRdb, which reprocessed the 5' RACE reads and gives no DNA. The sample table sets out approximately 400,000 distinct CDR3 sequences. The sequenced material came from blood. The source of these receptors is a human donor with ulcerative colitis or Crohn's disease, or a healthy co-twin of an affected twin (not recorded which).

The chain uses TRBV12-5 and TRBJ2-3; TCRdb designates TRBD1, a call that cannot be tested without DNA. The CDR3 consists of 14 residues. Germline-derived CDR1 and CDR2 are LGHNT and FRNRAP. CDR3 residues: CASGLDLPGSTQYF.

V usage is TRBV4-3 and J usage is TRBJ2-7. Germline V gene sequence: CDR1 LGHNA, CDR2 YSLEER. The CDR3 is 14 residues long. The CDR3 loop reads CASSQERGLYEQYF.

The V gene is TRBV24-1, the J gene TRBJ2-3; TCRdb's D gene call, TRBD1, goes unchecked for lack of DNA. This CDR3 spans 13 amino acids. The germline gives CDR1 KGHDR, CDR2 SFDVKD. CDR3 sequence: CATSDPGRATQYF.

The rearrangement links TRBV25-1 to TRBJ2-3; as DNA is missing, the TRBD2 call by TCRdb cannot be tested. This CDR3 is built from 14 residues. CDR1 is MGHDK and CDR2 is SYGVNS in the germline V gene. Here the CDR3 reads CASSGVLSTDTQYF.

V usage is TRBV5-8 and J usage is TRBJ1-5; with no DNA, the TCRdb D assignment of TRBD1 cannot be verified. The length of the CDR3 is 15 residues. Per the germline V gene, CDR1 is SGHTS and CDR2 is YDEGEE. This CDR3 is CASSSGQVYNQPQHF.

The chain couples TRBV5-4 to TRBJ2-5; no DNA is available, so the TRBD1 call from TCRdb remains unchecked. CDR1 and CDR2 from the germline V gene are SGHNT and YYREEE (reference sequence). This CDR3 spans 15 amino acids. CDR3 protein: CASSPGRGSQETQYF. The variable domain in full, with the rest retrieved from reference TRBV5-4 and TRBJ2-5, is ETGVTQSPTHLIKTRGQQVTLRCSSQSGHNTVSWYQQALGQGPQFIFQYYREEENGRGNFPPRFSGLQFPNYSSELNVNALELDDSALYLCASSPGRGSQETQYFGPGTRLLVL.

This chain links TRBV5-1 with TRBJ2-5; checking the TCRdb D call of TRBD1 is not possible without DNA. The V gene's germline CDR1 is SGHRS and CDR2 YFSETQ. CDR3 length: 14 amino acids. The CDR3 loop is CASGMGQGEETQYF.

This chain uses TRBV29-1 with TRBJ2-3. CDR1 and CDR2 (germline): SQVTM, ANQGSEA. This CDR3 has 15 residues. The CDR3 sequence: CSVEVGSVYTDTQYF.

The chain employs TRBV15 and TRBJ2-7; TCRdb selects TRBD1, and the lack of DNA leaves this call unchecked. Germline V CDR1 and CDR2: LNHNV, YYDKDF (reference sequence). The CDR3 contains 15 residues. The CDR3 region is CATSRDKVPGHEQYF.

CDR3 region: CASSRRLTEAGGHEQYF. This rearrangement joins TRBV7-2 to TRBJ2-7; absent DNA, TCRdb's TRBD1 call cannot be checked. The germline V gene has CDR1 SGHTA and CDR2 FQGNSA. This CDR3 contains 17 residues.

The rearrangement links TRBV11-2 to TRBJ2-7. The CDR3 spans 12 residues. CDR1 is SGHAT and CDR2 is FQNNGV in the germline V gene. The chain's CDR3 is CASSLAIYEQYF.

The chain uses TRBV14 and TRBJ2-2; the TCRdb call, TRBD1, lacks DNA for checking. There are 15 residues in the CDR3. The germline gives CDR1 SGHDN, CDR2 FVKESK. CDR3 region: CASSQDVRVTGELFF.

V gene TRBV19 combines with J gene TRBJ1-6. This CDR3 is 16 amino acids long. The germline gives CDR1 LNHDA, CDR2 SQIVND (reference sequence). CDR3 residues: CASSGRAGEGNSPLHF.

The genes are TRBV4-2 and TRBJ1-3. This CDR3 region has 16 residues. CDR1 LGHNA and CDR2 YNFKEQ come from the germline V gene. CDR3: CASSQREWVAGNTIYF.

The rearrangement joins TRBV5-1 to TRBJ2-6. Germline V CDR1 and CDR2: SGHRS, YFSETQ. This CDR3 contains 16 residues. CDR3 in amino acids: CASSLGVSSGANVLTF.